The 27 T cell receptor beta chains reported below all come from one sample, sequenced in a study of T cells in Graves' hyperthyroidism and ophthalmopathy (dated by TCRdb to the late 2010s). Library construction relied on multiplex PCR. TCRdb lists the instrument as Illumina HiSeq 2000. Amplification of TCR beta CDR3 regions was carried out from RNA transcripts. The first round of RT-PCR for the TCR CDR3 was performed with the HTBI primer set and the Qiagen OneStep RT-PCR kit. TCRdb passed the public sequencing reads through fastp at Q25 and MiXCR, retaining productive beta sequences. Each CDR3 protein appears once, grouped with its most common genes and DNA. The table for this sample lists about 500,000 distinct CDR3 sequences; roughly 16% of them were counted only once. In total, the top ten clones hold 25% to 30% of the sample. Specimen: blood. All receptors come from a woman in her 30s with Graves' ophthalmopathy.

This clonotype was detected ten times or more. The CDR3 DNA is TGTGCCAGCAGTTACGTCGGGACAGCCTATGGCTACACCTTC. It codes for CASSYVGTAYGYTF. This rearrangement joins TRBV6-6 to TRBJ1-2; TRBD1 matches 7 bases. J lost 4 bases, V lost 2 bases, and 4 bases had no gene match. The CDR3 has 14 residues. Germline V gene sequence: CDR1 MNHNY, CDR2 SVGAGI (reference sequence).

This rearrangement joins TRBV25-1 to TRBJ2-1; D call uncertain. Looked up from germline, CDR1 is MGHDK and CDR2 is SYGVNS. CDR3 length: 15 amino acids. Trimming removed 8 bases at V and 0 bases at J, with 14 bases between. The CDR3 DNA is TGTGCCAGCGGAGAACAGAGAAACTCCTACAATGAGCAGTTCTTC. It yields the protein CASGEQRNSYNEQFF.

The chain uses TRBV7-3 and TRBJ2-1; 7 bases agree with TRBD2. The germline CDR1 and CDR2 sequences are SGHTA and FQGTGA. The CDR3 totals 15 residues. Germline trimming cut 1 base from V and 2 bases from J; bases unmatched to any gene: 2. CDR3 DNA sequence: TGTGCCAGCAGCTTAAGCGGGGGTGCCTACAATGAGCAGTTCTTC. As protein: CASSLSGGAYNEQFF.

This chain connects TRBV20-1 to TRBJ1-5, with 8 bases aligning to TRBD1. Germline V gene data show CDR1 as DFQATT and CDR2 as SNEGSKA (reference sequence). This CDR3 region has 14 residues. The V and J ends lost 4 bases and 4 bases, in that order; junction bases with no gene match: 6. The CDR3 spells CSAMRQGMNQPQHF. CDR3 nucleotides: TGCAGTGCTATGAGACAGGGGATGAATCAGCCCCAGCATTTT.

This chain uses TRBV7-8 with TRBJ2-1, with TRBD2 matching over 8 bases. V was pared by 1 base and J by 1 base, with 6 bases of the junction left unmatched. Germline assignment: CDR1 SGHVS and CDR2 FQNEAQ. The CDR3 has 17 residues. The CDR3 spells CASSLVNGGVSYNEQFF. The CDR3 nucleotides are TGTGCCAGCAGCTTAGTCAACGGGGGGGTTTCCTACAATGAGCAGTTCTTC.

This clonotype was recorded at least ten times. The chain combines TRBV29-1 with TRBJ2-1, with 9 bases lining up with TRBD2. There are 15 residues in the CDR3. Germline CDR1 and CDR2: SQVTM and ANQGSEA. After removal of 1 base from V and 8 bases from J, the junction contained 9 bases not matched to a gene. The CDR3 sequence: CSVEGGAGGPYEQFF. The CDR3 bases are TGCAGCGTTGAAGGCGGGGCGGGAGGGCCCTATGAGCAGTTCTTC.

This clonotype was counted at least ten times. This rearrangement joins TRBV28 to TRBJ1-1; D is unresolved. V was trimmed by 6 bases and J by 1 base, leaving 12 bases between them. There are 14 residues in the CDR3. Germline V gives CDR1 MDHEN, CDR2 SYDVKM. CDR3: CASSYMGSNTEAFF. The CDR3 DNA sequence: TGTGCCAGCAGCTACATGGGATCGAACACTGAAGCTTTCTTT.

This clonotype was counted ten times or more. This sequence joins TRBV14 and TRBJ2-1; D is undetermined. Germline values: CDR1 SGHDN, CDR2 FVKESK. CDR3 length: 17 residues. Trimming pared 1 base from V and 0 bases from J, leaving 13 bases between. The CDR3 region has the DNA TGTGCCAGCAGCCAAGCTGGTTACGCCCGCTCCTACAATGAGCAGTTCTTC. This codes for CASSQAGYARSYNEQFF.

This clonotype was seen many times. V gene TRBV2 combines with J gene TRBJ2-1; 16 bases match TRBD2. Germline V lookup: CDR1 SNHLY, CDR2 FYNNEI. The J segment lost 9 bases and the V segment lost 0 bases, leaving 14 bases of the junction unmatched. The CDR3 sequence is 20 residues long. CDR3 region: CASSEAPGTSGRAPGTEQFF. The CDR3, as DNA: TGTGCCAGCAGTGAAGCCCCCGGGACTAGCGGGAGGGCCCCGGGGACTGAGCAGTTCTTC.

This clonotype was seen at least ten times. V gene TRBV7-2 combines with J gene TRBJ2-3; perhaps TRBD1 as D (6 bases). The CDR3 length is 14 residues. CDR1 is SGHTA, CDR2 FQGNSA, per germline. V dropped 4 bases and J dropped 3 bases, with 11 bases sitting between them. The CDR3 sequence is CASSSRGGTDTQYF. For the CDR3, the DNA is TGTGCCAGCAGCTCCAGGGGTGGAACAGATACGCAGTATTTT.

The chain has TRBV20-1 and TRBJ2-2; 7 nucleotides line up with TRBD2. Germline CDR1 DFQATT, CDR2 SNEGSKA (reference sequence). The V and J ends lost 6 bases and 4 bases, in that order; junction bases with no gene match: 8. CDR3 size: 14 residues. CDR3 bases: TGCAGTGCCTCATCCTCTAGCGGCACCGGGGAGCTGTTTTTT. Its protein product is CSASSSSGTGELFF.

V is TRBV14 and J is TRBJ2-5, with unresolved D. V lost 4 bases and J 1 base, leaving 13 bases between the germline ends. The CDR3 contains 15 residues. From germline, CDR1 is SGHDN and CDR2 FVKESK. CDR3 sequence reads: CASSPIAPGQETQYF. The DNA of the CDR3 is TGTGCCAGCAGCCCGATAGCCCCCGGCCAAGAGACCCAGTACTTC.

This clonotype was recorded a few times. The chain links TRBV7-2 to TRBJ1-2; D is unresolved. Trimming removed 1 base from V and 4 bases from J, with 4 bases in between. CDR3 length equals 12 residues. Germline lookup yields CDR1 SGHTA and CDR2 FQGNSA. The CDR3 region is CASSLDTYGYTF. As DNA, the CDR3 is TGTGCCAGCAGCTTAGATACCTATGGCTACACCTTC. The full variable domain, rest sourced from reference TRBV7-2 and TRBJ1-2, is GAGVSQSPSNKVTEKGKDVELRCDPISGHTALYWYRQSLGQGLEFLIYFQGNSAPDKSGLPSDRFSAERTGGSVSTLTIQRTQQEDSAVYLCASSLDTYGYTFGSGTRLTVV.

The rearrangement links TRBV5-5 to TRBJ2-5, with 9 bases that match TRBD2. V shed 4 bases, J shed 5 bases, and the junction held 9 bases outside the gene matches. The CDR3 is 15 residues long. Germline lookup yields CDR1 SGHKS and CDR2 YYEKEE (reference sequence). The CDR3 bases are TGTGCCAGCAGCAGAGGGACTAGCTATGGGGAGACCCAGTACTTC. It is translated as CASSRGTSYGETQYF.

The rearrangement links TRBV29-1 to TRBJ2-7; D uncertain. CDR3 length: 13 residues. V was pared by 0 bases and J by 2 bases, with 8 bases between. The germline V gene has CDR1 SQVTM and CDR2 ANQGSEA. CDR3: CSVEDDTTYEQYF. The DNA for the CDR3 is TGCAGCGTTGAAGACGACACAACCTACGAGCAGTACTTC.

The table lists this clonotype with a few counts. The CDR3 DNA sequence: TGTGCCAGTAGTTTGCCGTTTCGGACCGGGGAGCTGTTTTTT. Its translation is CASSLPFRTGELFF. The chain joins TRBV19 to TRBJ2-2, with D unresolved. The V gene's germline CDR1 is LNHDA and CDR2 SQIVND (reference sequence). V was shortened by 5 bases and J by 5 bases, with 12 bases between the two germline ends. CDR3 size: 14 residues.

There are a few counts of this clonotype. The V and J genes are TRBV29-1 and TRBJ2-7, with TRBD2 matching over 7 bases. The germline V gene encodes CDR1 SQVTM and CDR2 ANQGSEA. The CDR3 runs to 13 residues. V lost 7 bases to trimming and J lost 3 bases; unmatched junction nucleotides: 9. The CDR3 loop is CSGSAGSGYEQYF. CDR3 DNA sequence: TGCAGCGGATCAGCGGGATCAGGCTACGAGCAGTACTTC.

The chain employs TRBV9 and TRBJ2-3, with a possible D match to TRBD2 (6 bases). The CDR3 consists of 15 residues. Trimming took 2 bases from V and 3 from J, leaving 13 bases between them. Per the germline V gene, CDR1 is SGDLS and CDR2 is YYNGEE. This CDR3 reads CASSVSSGKTDTQYF. CDR3 in DNA: TGTGCCAGCAGCGTGAGTAGCGGAAAGACAGATACGCAGTATTTT.

The chain has TRBV6-1 and TRBJ2-3; TRBD2 matches 8 bases. Germline V lookup: CDR1 MNHNS, CDR2 SASEGT. The length of the CDR3 is 15 residues. The V gene end was trimmed by 6 bases and the J gene end by 0 bases; junction bases not matched to a gene: 5. The CDR3 DNA is TGTGCCAGCAGACTTAGCGGGGCTAGCACAGATACGCAGTATTTT. It codes for CASRLSGASTDTQYF.

With regard to this clonotype: Just one base apart from a much larger clone, this may be a read error. V is TRBV20-1 and J is TRBJ1-1; D is ambiguous. Germline V gives CDR1 DFQATT, CDR2 SNEGSKA (reference sequence). Trimming took 3 bases from V and 1 from J, leaving 6 bases between them. This CDR3 contains 12 residues. The CDR3 region is CSASVGNTEAFF. The CDR3 DNA reads as TGCAGTGCTAGTGTCGGGAACACTGAAGCTTTCTTT.

This clonotype was recorded at least ten times. The chain uses TRBV5-1 and TRBJ2-7; tentatively, D is TRBD1 (5 bases). V shed 1 base and J shed 6 bases, with 17 bases lying between them. The CDR3 sequence is 15 residues long. Germline V lookup: CDR1 SGHRS, CDR2 YFSETQ. For the CDR3, the DNA is TGCGCCAGCAGCTTGTTGGACACGAAGATCGGCGAGCAGTACTTC. Protein: CASSLLDTKIGEQYF.

This clonotype was counted many times. The chain is built from TRBV12-3 or TRBV12-4 and TRBJ2-7, with D unclear. CDR3 length equals 13 residues. The V end lost 8 bases, the J end lost 3 bases, and 14 bases lay between the germline ends. CDR3 in DNA: TGTGCCAGCTCGTTCATGCCTATCTACGAGCAGTACTTC. Translated, it gives CASSFMPIYEQYF.

This clonotype has ten or more counts. The chain joins TRBV11-2 to TRBJ2-7, with D possibly being TRBD1 or TRBD2 (5 bases each). Germline loops: CDR1 SGHAT, CDR2 FQNNGV. The CDR3 runs to 16 residues. The V end was cut by 5 bases, the J end by 0 bases, with 17 bases between. In DNA form, the CDR3 reads TGTGCCAGCAGCCATCCGGGGACGGTACCCTCCTACGAGCAGTACTTC. This encodes CASSHPGTVPSYEQYF.

This clonotype came up a few times. This rearrangement joins TRBV28 to TRBJ2-3, with 10 positions matching TRBD2. CDR1 and CDR2 from the germline V gene are MDHEN and SYDVKM. Trimming cost V 4 bases and J 6 bases; bases outside gene matches: 13. The CDR3 totals 17 residues. The CDR3 DNA sequence: TGTGCCAGCAGTTCGTGGGGACCTAGCGGGAGAGTCGATACGCAGTATTTT. It encodes CASSSWGPSGRVDTQYF.

The chain is built from TRBV29-1 and TRBJ2-1, with TRBD2 identical over 10 bases. Per germline, CDR1 SQVTM and CDR2 ANQGSEA. V gave up 5 bases and J gave up 3 bases; unmatched junction bases: 7. The CDR3 consists of 15 residues. The CDR3 DNA sequence: TGCAGCGTTAGGTCTAGCGGGAGCCTCTACAATGAGCAGTTCTTC. It is translated as CSVRSSGSLYNEQFF.

Only a few counts were recorded for this clonotype. The rearrangement uses TRBV3-1 and TRBJ2-4, with 7 bases lining up with TRBD1. CDR1 and CDR2 from the germline V gene are LGHDT and YNNKEL (reference sequence). The CDR3 is 16 residues long. Germline trimming cut 6 bases from V and 0 bases from J; bases unmatched to any gene: 8. The CDR3 DNA follows: TGTGCCAGCAGTGCTAATGAGGGGGCAGCCAAAAACATTCAGTACTTC. Its protein product is CASSANEGAAKNIQYF.

This clonotype was observed a few times. The chain carries TRBV4-3 and TRBJ2-2, with 12 bases identical to TRBD1. Germline values: CDR1 LGHNA, CDR2 YSLEER. Germline trimming cut 2 bases from V and 1 base from J; bases unmatched to any gene: 5. This CDR3 has 18 amino acids. The DNA for the CDR3 is TGCGCCAGCAGCCAATGGGACAGGGGGCAACGGAACACCGGGGAGCTGTTTTTT. Protein product: CASSQWDRGQRNTGELFF.